Below, one TCR beta chain is given with its context. Its antigen remains unknown. The data belong to a study of T cell repertoires in ileal Crohn's disease. Profiling relied on immunoSEQ multiplex PCR, and the TCRdb table lists in-frame clones only, not all of them. The sample has about 15,000 clones, around 88% seen once; the top ten hold around 5.5%. Whole-study results and caveats: Clonal expansions were more frequent in active smokers than non-smokers at surgery. Mucosal expansions were suggested to be mainly CD8 T cells.

Patients were adults with ileal or ileocolonic Crohn's disease needing resection. This receptor was obtained from an adult with Crohn's disease. The specimen sequenced was ileal tissue.

This CDR3 reads CASSTRTAYEQYF. The CDR3 bases are TGTGCCAGCAGCACCAGGACAGCCTACGAGCAGTACTTC. The V call is TRBV7-9, the J call TRBJ2-7, with D possibly being TRBD1 (6 bases). The germline gives CDR1 SEHNR, CDR2 FQNEAQ (reference sequence). The CDR3 is 13 amino acids. Trimming left V 5 bases short and J 2 bases short, with 10 bases between. Variable domain in full (rest from reference TRBV7-9 and TRBJ2-7): DTGVSQNPRHKITKRGQNVTFRCDPISEHNRLYWYRQTLGQGPEFLTYFQNEAQLEKSRLLSDRFSAERPKGSFSTLEIQRTEQGDSAMYLCASSTRTAYEQYFGPGTRLTVT.